This T cell receptor beta chain appears in the sequencing data of a study of regulatory T cells in long-lasting Graves disease. Background on the study: Antithyroid drug use was under 3 months in newly diagnosed Graves' patients.

Building of the TCR beta libraries involved iRepertoire HTBI primers and Arm-PCR of CDR3 regions. TCRdb itself ran the multiplex PCR reads through MiXCR, one entry per CDR3 protein. Among roughly 500,000 distinct CDR3 sequences listed, 13% were seen once. This clonotype was observed at least ten times. No antigen is known for it. V gave up 6 bases and J gave up 2 bases, with 10 bases separating them. CDR3 length: 13 amino acids. Looked up from germline, CDR1 is MNHEY and CDR2 is SMNVEV (reference sequence). Documented time point: newly diagnosed GD, antithyroid drugs for less than 3 months. Following extraction of RNA from PBMCs, that RNA was used to make the TCR library. Points from the study as a whole: Persistent disease was associated with favored TRBV28 usage and with favored use of TRBJ1-2 and TRBJ2-5.

The same sample was also used in a study of T cells in Graves' hyperthyroidism and ophthalmopathy. This second study notes: TCR CDR3 underwent first-round RT-PCR with the HTBI primer set. Appearing also in blood were most of the thyroid clonotypes expanded above 0.001.

The sequencing used peripheral blood mononuclear cells (PBMCs), collected at new diagnosis, from a patient treated with antithyroid drugs. V usage is TRBV27 and J usage is TRBJ1-1; D is unresolved. This sequence originates from a man younger than 40 with Graves disease. For the CDR3, the DNA is TGTGCCAGCAGCCTTTCGAGAAACACTGAAGCTTTCTTT. Encoded protein: CASSLSRNTEAFF.